The T cell receptor (beta chain) described here comes from a study of persistence of HIV-infected CD4 T cells. Looking at the study overall: A median of roughly 8 years of suppressive ART preceded sampling. Blood samples, up to about 200 mL, came from multiple time points, except a couple of leukapheresis donors sampled once.

After removal of 8 bases from V and 9 bases from J, the junction contained 7 bases not matched to a gene. Germline V CDR1 and CDR2: WSHSY, SAAADI. This CDR3 has 12 amino acids. Points on this clone: The antigen is not known.

Lysates of CMV-infected fibroblasts at approximately 10 ug/mL stimulated these cells. CD4+ T cells upregulating both CD40 ligand and CD69 were sorted as responding cells. CD8+ T cells were removed from PBMCs prior to stimulation. The immunoSEQ assay was version 4, run in survey mode. The data were produced by immunoSEQ multiplex PCR, yet TCRdb's version contains in-frame clones alone and is incomplete. The table includes 15,000 to 25,000 clones, approximately 78% detected once. Overall study findings and caveats: Compared with CD3/CD28-stimulated cells, CMV- and Gag-responding cells showed lower TCRbeta richness.

Sample: CD4+ T cells sorted from PBMCs after roughly 17-hour stimulation, taken from a patient who received antiretroviral therapy. This clonotype was obtained from an adult man with HIV who was CMV-seropositive. The rearrangement uses TRBV10-2 and TRBJ2-7; TRBD2 aligns across 10 bases. The chain's CDR3 is CASSSGGAGQYF. The CDR3 DNA reads TGCGCCAGCTCCAGCGGGGGGGCCGGGCAGTACTTC.